What follows are 26 T cell receptor beta chains derived from one specimen sequenced in a study of early T cells in non-severe SARS-CoV-2 infection. One entry per CDR3 protein results from TCRdb running MiXCR on the 5' RACE reads. This sample yields tens of thousands of distinct CDR3 sequences, of which roughly 13% are seen a single time; roughly 8.3% belongs to the top ten. The specimen sequenced was whole blood. The receptors were gathered from an adult who was a healthcare worker with PCR-confirmed SARS-CoV-2 infection or an uninfected control (not recorded which).

The V and J genes are TRBV9 and TRBJ1-1; maybe TRBD1 (5 bases). Between the trimmed V and J ends, which lost 3 bases and 1 base, there was a span of 10 bases. This CDR3 contains 14 residues. Germline V lookup: CDR1 SGDLS, CDR2 YYNGEE. As DNA, the CDR3 is TGTGCCAGCAGCGCCAGAGACAGGAACACTGAAGCTTTCTTT. Translating it yields CASSARDRNTEAFF.

This clonotype was observed a handful of times. V and J are TRBV3-1 and TRBJ1-4; no firm D call. This CDR3 contains 14 residues. V lost 6 bases and J lost 0, with 8 bases in between. Per the germline V gene, CDR1 is LGHDT and CDR2 is YNNKEL (reference sequence). As DNA, the CDR3 is TGTGCCAGCAGGTCTTCCGCAACTAATGAAAAACTGTTTTTT. The encoded protein is CASRSSATNEKLFF.

This clonotype was counted between two and nine times. The gene calls are TRBV29-1 and TRBJ2-3; 7 positions match TRBD2. With 5 bases clipped from V and 2 bases from J, the junction kept 4 bases outside the gene matches. CDR1 is SQVTM and CDR2 is ANQGSEA in the germline V gene. CDR3 length equals 13 residues. DNA for the CDR3: TGCAGCGTTACTAGCGTCCCCACAGATACGCAGTATTTT. Residues: CSVTSVPTDTQYF.

This clonotype was seen a few times. V is TRBV7-2 and J is TRBJ2-2; D remains ambiguous. From germline, CDR1 is SGHTA and CDR2 FQGNSA. Trimming cost V 5 bases and J 6 bases, with 7 bases left between them. CDR3 length: 12 amino acids. In DNA, the CDR3 is TGTGCCAGCAGCCGAGCCGCCGGGGAGCTGTTTTTT. Protein sequence: CASSRAAGELFF.

The rearrangement uses TRBV11-2 and TRBJ1-4; no reliable D call. The germline CDR1 and CDR2 sequences are SGHAT and FQNNGV. Trimming removed 3 bases from V and 5 bases from J, with 7 bases in between. The CDR3 spans 13 residues. The CDR3 DNA reads TGTGCCAGCAGCTTTTTGGGAAATGAAAAACTGTTTTTT. This codes for CASSFLGNEKLFF. The full variable domain, in which reference TRBV11-2 and TRBJ1-4 provide the parts outside the CDR3, is EAGVAQSPRYKIIEKRQSVAFWCNPISGHATLYWYQQILGQGPKLLIQFQNNGVVDDSQLPKDRFSAERLKGVDSTLKIQPAKLEDSAVYLCASSFLGNEKLFFGSGTQLSVL.

The rearrangement uses TRBV28 and TRBJ2-5, with D possibly matching TRBD2 (6 bases). The CDR3 has 14 residues. The germline V gene encodes CDR1 MDHEN and CDR2 SYDVKM. The ends were cut back, 7 bases at V and 8 bases at J, with 20 bases in the middle. This chain's CDR3 is CASTSGTEWVTQYF. In DNA form, the CDR3 reads TGTGCCAGCACCTCCGGGACTGAGTGGGTAACCCAGTACTTC.

The rearrangement links TRBV28 to TRBJ1-2; 9 bases match TRBD1. The CDR3 runs 14 residues. Germline values: CDR1 MDHEN, CDR2 SYDVKM. Germline trimming cut 5 bases from V and 7 bases from J; bases unmatched to any gene: 8. CDR3 residues: CASSRGQGGFGYTF. The DNA of the CDR3 is TGTGCCAGCAGTAGGGGACAGGGAGGATTTGGCTACACCTTC.

This clonotype turned up a few times. V is TRBV20-1 and J is TRBJ1-1; D might be TRBD1 (5 bases). CDR3 length: 13 residues. The V end was cut by 3 bases, the J end by 6 bases, with 14 bases between. Germline V gene sequence: CDR1 DFQATT, CDR2 SNEGSKA (reference sequence). The CDR3 coding sequence is TGCAGTGCTAGTCTCATCGTGGGGGCTGAAGCTTTCTTT. Translation gives CSASLIVGAEAFF.

The rearrangement uses TRBV29-1 and TRBJ2-5; 9 bases are shared with TRBD1. This CDR3 contains 14 residues. Per the germline V gene, CDR1 is SQVTM and CDR2 is ANQGSEA. The junction had 8 bases not matched to a gene; V was cut back by 5 bases and J by 4 bases. This CDR3 reads CSVSGQGTGETQYF. The CDR3 DNA reads as TGCAGCGTTTCGGGACAGGGAACGGGAGAGACCCAGTACTTC.

This clonotype was observed a handful of times. The J gene is TRBJ1-1, the V gene TRBV4-1; no reliable D call. Germline CDR1 MGHRA, CDR2 YSYEKL. Trimming left V 4 bases short and J 3 bases short, with 9 bases between. The CDR3 has 13 amino acids. The CDR3 here is CASSLDADTEAFF. The CDR3 DNA is TGCGCCAGCAGCCTCGACGCAGACACTGAAGCTTTCTTT.

This clonotype was counted a few times. This chain connects TRBV7-9 to TRBJ2-1; no clear D. The CDR3 consists of 15 residues. Germline loops: CDR1 SEHNR, CDR2 FQNEAQ (reference sequence). The V and J ends lost 5 bases and 7 bases respectively, with 18 bases between them. The CDR3 loop is CASSLPIHRNNEQFF. The CDR3 region has the DNA TGTGCCAGCAGCCTCCCTATCCATCGGAATAATGAGCAGTTCTTC.

This clonotype has at least ten counts. The chain uses TRBV19 and TRBJ2-1; 8 bases fit TRBD2. With V trimmed by 5 bases and J by 0 bases, 15 bases remained unmatched. The CDR3 consists of 19 residues. Germline V CDR1 and CDR2: LNHDA, SQIVND (reference sequence). CDR3 DNA sequence: TGTGCCAGTAGTCTTTTCGGGAGGGTAAAGGAGAGCTCCTACAATGAGCAGTTCTTC. Encoded protein: CASSLFGRVKESSYNEQFF.

This clonotype was seen repeatedly, ten times or more. The V call is TRBV5-4, the J call TRBJ2-5; TRBD1 matches at 7 bases. The CDR3 has 14 residues. V was clipped by 4 bases and J by 5 bases; unmatched bases: 8. The V gene's germline CDR1 is SGHNT and CDR2 YYREEE (reference sequence). The CDR3 sequence is CASSASTGFETQYF. CDR3 nucleotide sequence: TGTGCCAGCAGCGCATCGACAGGGTTTGAGACCCAGTACTTC.

Only a few counts were recorded for this clonotype. J is TRBJ2-7 and V is TRBV28; 7 bases match TRBD2. V was clipped by 3 bases and J by 3 bases; unmatched bases: 5. Germline loops: CDR1 MDHEN, CDR2 SYDVKM. This CDR3 has 14 residues. DNA of the CDR3: TGTGCCAGCAGTTTTCCGGGGGACTACTACGAGCAGTACTTC. Its translation: CASSFPGDYYEQYF.

The sample holds a few counts of this clonotype. The rearrangement uses TRBV7-6 and TRBJ2-1, with a possible D match to TRBD2 (7 bases). Germline V gene sequence: CDR1 SGHVS, CDR2 FNYEAQ. The CDR3 runs to 14 residues. The germline V and J ends were trimmed by 1 base and 8 bases, with 12 bases remaining between them. DNA for the CDR3: TGTGCCAGCAGCTTAGGCCAGGGGAGGGATGAGCAGTTCTTC. This codes for CASSLGQGRDEQFF. Filled out from reference TRBV7-6 and TRBJ2-1, the complete variable domain reads GAGVSQSPRYKVTKRGQDVALRCDPISGHVSLYWYRQALGQGPEFLTYFNYEAQQDKSGLPNDRFSAERPEGSISTLTIQRTEQRDSAMYRCASSLGQGRDEQFFGPGTRLTVL.

The chain couples TRBV28 to TRBJ2-4; unclear D gene. The CDR3 runs 12 residues. Germline V lookup: CDR1 MDHEN, CDR2 SYDVKM. V lost 4 bases and J lost 4, with 5 bases in between. The CDR3 DNA sequence: TGTGCCAGCAGTTATTCAAAAAACATTCAGTACTTC. As protein: CASSYSKNIQYF.

V gene TRBV9 combines with J gene TRBJ2-1; TRBD2 agrees at 8 bases. The CDR3 has 20 amino acids. With 0 bases clipped from V and 0 bases from J, the junction kept 14 bases outside the gene matches. CDR1 and CDR2 (germline): SGDLS, YYNGEE. CDR3 sequence reads: CASSVGSETSELSSYNEQFF. The CDR3 DNA follows: TGTGCCAGCAGCGTAGGAAGTGAGACTAGCGAACTAAGCTCCTACAATGAGCAGTTCTTC.

The sample holds many counts of this clonotype. This chain links TRBV29-1 with TRBJ2-2; D unclear. CDR1 and CDR2 from the germline V gene are SQVTM and ANQGSEA. V lost 4 bases and J lost 7, with 13 bases in between. This CDR3 has 13 residues. For the CDR3, the DNA is TGCAGCGTTGTACCTCCGTGGGGCGGGGAGCTGTTTTTT. Protein sequence: CSVVPPWGGELFF.

This clonotype was picked up many times. The gene calls are TRBV29-1 and TRBJ2-5; D call uncertain. In germline, CDR1 is SQVTM, CDR2 ANQGSEA. Trimming shortened V by 4 bases and J by 5 bases, and 8 bases separated the two germline ends. The CDR3 consists of 11 residues. The CDR3: CSVVVGETQYF. DNA for the CDR3: TGCAGCGTTGTGGTCGGGGAGACCCAGTACTTC. The full variable domain, completed using reference TRBV29-1 and TRBJ2-5, is SAVISQKPSRDICQRGTSLTIQCQVDSQVTMMFWYRQQPGQSLTLIATANQGSEATYESGFVIDKFPISRPNLTFSTLTVSNMSPEDSSIYLCSVVVGETQYFGPGTRLLVL.

This clonotype was picked up many times. Here the CDR3 DNA reads TGTGCCAGCAGCCAAGTGGCTGCCAGCCAAGAGACCCAGTACTTC. Residues: CASSQVAASQETQYF. The chain combines TRBV4-2 with TRBJ2-5; no reliable D call. Trimming shortened V by 1 base and J by 1 base, and 10 bases separated the two germline ends. The germline gives CDR1 LGHNA, CDR2 YNFKEQ. The CDR3 has 15 amino acids.

This clonotype was detected many times. The genes are TRBV29-1 and TRBJ2-7; the match to TRBD1 covers 8 bases. V lost 7 bases to trimming and J lost 6 bases; unmatched junction nucleotides: 5. The V gene's germline CDR1 is SQVTM and CDR2 ANQGSEA. The CDR3 loop spans 11 amino acids. This CDR3 is CSGHTGGEQYF. The DNA of the CDR3 is TGCAGCGGACACACAGGGGGCGAGCAGTACTTC.

This CDR3 reads CAIGQGGSNEQFF. The CDR3 DNA follows: TGTGCCATCGGGCAGGGGGGGAGCAATGAGCAGTTCTTC. V usage is TRBV10-3 and J usage is TRBJ2-1; tentatively, D is TRBD1 or TRBD2 (7 bases each). V was clipped by 8 bases and J by 6 bases, with 14 bases between them. The CDR3 has 13 amino acids. CDR1 is ENHRY and CDR2 is SYGVKD in the germline V gene.

The chain couples TRBV29-1 to TRBJ2-7, with 9 bases aligning to TRBD1. Looked up from germline, CDR1 is SQVTM and CDR2 is ANQGSEA. This CDR3 has 13 amino acids. The V gene end was trimmed by 7 bases and the J gene end by 4 bases; junction bases not matched to a gene: 8. CDR3 sequence: CSGGGQGTYEQYF. The CDR3 DNA reads TGCAGCGGTGGGGGACAGGGTACGTACGAGCAGTACTTC.

This clonotype was detected many times. V gene TRBV3-1 combines with J gene TRBJ2-1, with TRBD2 identical over 7 bases. Germline V gene lookup returns CDR1 LGHDT and CDR2 YNNKEL (reference sequence). V was clipped by 3 bases and J by 6 bases; unmatched bases: 14. The CDR3 spans 17 residues. The CDR3 here is CASSHTAPGLTANEQFF. The CDR3 DNA is TGTGCCAGCAGCCACACCGCCCCGGGACTAACCGCCAATGAGCAGTTCTTC.

The V gene is TRBV3-1, the J gene TRBJ2-1; 12 bases map to TRBD2. The CDR3 runs to 17 residues. Trimming took 1 base from V and 8 from J; bases not matched to a gene: 9. Germline values: CDR1 LGHDT, CDR2 YNNKEL (reference sequence). The CDR3 DNA follows: TGTGCCAGCAGCCAAGCCCAGACTAGCGGGAGAATTGATGAGCAGTTCTTC. This gives the protein CASSQAQTSGRIDEQFF.

This clonotype was detected ten times or more. The V gene is TRBV4-1, the J gene TRBJ1-6; D might be TRBD1 (5 bases). In germline, CDR1 is MGHRA, CDR2 YSYEKL. Trimming shortened V by 5 bases and J by 1 base, and 6 bases separated the two germline ends. The CDR3 totals 14 residues. Here the CDR3 DNA reads TGCGCCAGCAGCTCAGGGTCCTATAATTCACCCCTCCACTTT. Translation gives CASSSGSYNSPLHF.